The clone carrying this T cell receptor (beta chain) was detected a few times. Deletions cut 4 bases from V and 6 bases from J, with 16 bases between. Germline V CDR1 and CDR2: SGHRS, YFSETQ. CDR3 length: 15 residues. The sample originates from a study of blood T cell repertoires in COVID-19. Background on the study: There were acute and convalescent COVID-19 samples, and they came from the United States, Italy and Spain. Sample material is recorded as cDNA or gDNA derived from T cells, B-cell-depleted T cells, or PBMCs.

As handled by the study authors: Reference gene primer amplification in the assay estimated nucleated cell counts. TCRdb's copy holds only in-frame clones and misses some; the assay was immunoSEQ multiplex PCR. D and trimming were read from the DNA, whereas the V and J calls and clone size are those reported in that table. Of 140,000 to 150,000 clones detected, around three quarters appear once; the ten largest clones hold roughly 4.2%. The material sequenced was peripheral blood. This TCR was sampled from a man in his sixties with acute or convalescent COVID-19. V and J are TRBV5-1 and TRBJ1-4, with D possibly TRBD1 on 5 matching bases. The CDR3 DNA reads TGCGCCAGCAGCGTGATGTCCGGGGGGTATGAAAAACTGTTTTTT. It specifies CASSVMSGGYEKLFF.